The clone carrying this TCR beta chain has just a few counts. Antigen: not known. Germline trimming cut 4 bases from V and 3 bases from J; bases unmatched to any gene: 5. This CDR3 is built from 15 residues. The germline V gene has CDR1 SGDLS and CDR2 YYNGEE. This sample stems from a study of cytomegalovirus exposure and HLA in healthy donors. The wider study: Membership in the Caucasian-associated ancestry cluster was found for about 80% of a few hundred genotyped donors. Study findings and constraints: Of the V segments, some could not be distinguished, including TRBV6-2 and TRBV6-3, and were excluded. Association of a missense DCLRE1C variant with TCR beta V- and J-gene trimming was reported in a later analysis. A likely sequencing artifact accounted for one observed cluster of highly shared sequence variants.

The PCR ran on 60 Vbeta and 13 Jbeta primers. Profiled with immunoSEQ multiplex PCR; TCRdb holds only in-frame clones, not every one. The repertoire holds around 86,000 clones, with over 70% as singletons. The clonotype comes from a man aged 50 to 60 in good health and CMV-seropositive. The chain couples TRBV9 to TRBJ2-2; TRBD2 aligns across 8 bases. Sequencing was carried out using PBMCs. CDR3 sequence reads: CASSRTRGDTGELFF. CDR3 in DNA: TGTGCCAGCAGCCGGACGCGGGGGGACACCGGGGAGCTGTTTTTT.